One sample yielded the 30 T cell receptor beta chains listed below, sequenced in a study of T cells in Graves' hyperthyroidism and ophthalmopathy. RNA transcripts gave rise to amplified TCR beta CDR3 regions. In the first-round RT-PCR of the TCR CDR3, the HTBI primer set was used. TCRdb analysed the multiplex PCR reads with MiXCR anew, one entry per CDR3 protein. Of hundreds of thousands of distinct CDR3 sequences in the sample, roughly 15% were seen once. The source material was blood. The receptors derive from a woman in her thirties or forties with Graves' ophthalmopathy.

This clonotype was seen ten or more times. The CDR3 reads CASSFFTSGRHEQFF. The DNA of the CDR3 is TGTGCCAGCAGTTTCTTCACTAGCGGGAGGCATGAGCAGTTCTTC. The V call is TRBV28, the J call TRBJ2-1, with 12 bases lining up with TRBD2. The CDR3 sequence is 15 residues long. Germline CDR1 and CDR2: MDHEN and SYDVKM. The V and J ends lost 3 bases and 8 bases, in that order; junction bases with no gene match: 5.

This clonotype appeared many times. The chain uses TRBV5-6 and TRBJ2-5, with TRBD1 as a possible D gene (6 bases). Germline CDR1 and CDR2: SGHDT and YYEEEE. V was pared by 1 base and J by 3 bases, with 13 bases between. The CDR3 length is 15 residues. In DNA form, the CDR3 reads TGTGCCAGCAGCTTGTACCGGGACACCGAAGAGACCCAGTACTTC. Translation: CASSLYRDTEETQYF.

Many counts were recorded for this clonotype. This chain uses TRBV11-2 with TRBJ2-3; tentative D call: TRBD1 (5 bases). This CDR3 spans 15 amino acids. CDR1 and CDR2 (germline): SGHAT, FQNNGV. V gave up 0 bases and J gave up 7 bases, with 14 bases separating them. Written as DNA, the CDR3 is TGTGCCAGCAGCTTAGATTGGGGCCAGGGCCATACGCAGTATTTT. It specifies CASSLDWGQGHTQYF.

This rearrangement joins TRBV5-4 to TRBJ1-3; D is uncertain. Germline V CDR1 and CDR2: SGHNT, YYREEE (reference sequence). Deletions cut 3 bases from V and 4 bases from J, with 11 bases between. There are 14 residues in the CDR3. CDR3 region: CASSYGSPGNTIYF. The CDR3 DNA follows: TGTGCCAGCAGCTACGGGAGCCCCGGAAACACCATATATTTT. Variable domain in full (rest from reference TRBV5-4 and TRBJ1-3): ETGVTQSPTHLIKTRGQQVTLRCSSQSGHNTVSWYQQALGQGPQFIFQYYREEENGRGNFPPRFSGLQFPNYSSELNVNALELDDSALYLCASSYGSPGNTIYFGEGSWLTVV.

Of note for this clonotype: A much larger clone lies a single base off, so this may be a read error. The V call is TRBV11-2, the J call TRBJ2-7; 14 nucleotides agree with TRBD2. Germline V CDR1 and CDR2: SGHAT, FQNNGV. This CDR3 region has 24 residues. Germline trimming cut 0 bases from V and 7 bases from J; bases unmatched to any gene: 29. CDR3 residues: CASSLDLPRDRLAGGPLLVDEQYF. CDR3 DNA sequence: TGTGCCAGCAGCTTAGATCTACCGCGGGATAGACTAGCGGGAGGGCCTTTGCTGGTCGATGAGCAGTACTTC.

Only a few counts were recorded for this clonotype. This chain uses TRBV3-1 with TRBJ2-1; D tentatively fits TRBD1 or TRBD2 (6 bases each). The V and J ends lost 4 bases and 6 bases respectively, with 10 bases between them. The CDR3 extends over 13 amino acids. From germline, CDR1 is LGHDT and CDR2 YNNKEL (reference sequence). This CDR3 is CASSRLGGNEQFF. The CDR3 coding sequence is TGTGCCAGCAGCCGACTAGGGGGCAATGAGCAGTTCTTC.

V usage is TRBV20-1 and J usage is TRBJ2-1, with 13 bases fitting TRBD2. The CDR3 runs to 15 residues. The ends lost 6 bases at V and 3 bases at J; junction bases unmatched: 5. Per germline, CDR1 DFQATT and CDR2 SNEGSKA (reference sequence). The CDR3 loop is CSATGTSGDYNEQFF. CDR3 DNA: TGCAGTGCAACAGGGACTAGCGGGGACTACAATGAGCAGTTCTTC.

In this sample, this clonotype turned up many times. The chain joins TRBV9 to TRBJ1-1; D is undetermined. Trimming took 4 bases from V and 6 from J, leaving 13 bases between them. Germline V gives CDR1 SGDLS, CDR2 YYNGEE. The CDR3 consists of 13 residues. DNA for the CDR3: TGTGCCAGCAGCCCCCCCCGGAGCGCTGAAGCTTTCTTT. It is translated as CASSPPRSAEAFF.

This clonotype was counted between two and nine times. This rearrangement joins TRBV11-2 to TRBJ2-1; TRBD2 aligns across 9 bases. CDR3 length equals 16 residues. The germline CDR1 and CDR2 sequences are SGHAT and FQNNGV. The V gene end was trimmed by 2 bases and the J gene end by 7 bases; junction bases not matched to a gene: 9. As DNA, the CDR3 is TGTGCCAGCAGCTTAAGAGCGGGAGGAGTTTTGAATGAGCAGTTCTTC. Protein product: CASSLRAGGVLNEQFF.

This chain joins TRBV20-1 and TRBJ2-7; 7 bases match TRBD1. Germline V gene data show CDR1 as DFQATT and CDR2 as SNEGSKA (reference sequence). CDR3 length: 14 residues. Written as DNA, the CDR3 is TGCAGCTGCCTCCGGGACCAGACCAGGGGGGAGCAGTACTTC. Amino acids: CSCLRDQTRGEQYF.

This chain links TRBV6-1 with TRBJ2-3; D gene uncertain. Germline assignment: CDR1 MNHNS and CDR2 SASEGT. The ends were cut back, 7 bases at V and 0 bases at J, with 11 bases in the middle. The CDR3 loop spans 14 amino acids. CDR3 sequence (DNA): TGTGCCAGCACCAACCCAACGAGCACAGATACGCAGTATTTT. Its translation is CASTNPTSTDTQYF.

This clonotype was counted at least ten times. This chain uses TRBV3-1 with TRBJ2-5; no reliable D call. CDR3 length equals 14 residues. Trimming took off 4 bases at V and 3 bases at J, with 12 bases between the two ends. Germline lookup yields CDR1 LGHDT and CDR2 YNNKEL (reference sequence). The CDR3: CASSLLRPEETQYF. The CDR3 nucleotides read TGTGCCAGCAGCCTATTGAGACCGGAAGAGACCCAGTACTTC.

This chain links TRBV2 with TRBJ1-5; 7 positions agree with TRBD1. Germline CDR1 and CDR2: SNHLY and FYNNEI. V was clipped by 1 base and J by 7 bases; unmatched bases: 10. The CDR3 contains 16 residues. This CDR3 is CASSEGLYRGGQPQHF. The CDR3 coding sequence is TGTGCCAGCAGTGAAGGGCTTTACAGGGGTGGGCAGCCCCAGCATTTT.

This clonotype was seen repeatedly, ten times or more. V gene TRBV5-1 combines with J gene TRBJ1-6, with D possibly being TRBD1 (5 bases). With 4 bases removed from V and 8 bases from J, the gap between germline ends came to 13 bases. The CDR3 is made up of 14 amino acids. In germline, CDR1 is SGHRS, CDR2 YFSETQ. CDR3 DNA sequence: TGCGCCAGCAGCCCGAAGGGGCCGTATTCACCCCTCCACTTT. Encoded protein: CASSPKGPYSPLHF.

With respect to this clonotype: One end of the junction does not line up with germline, which may come from a read error. The chain employs TRBV6-2 or TRBV6-3 and TRBJ2-5, with 13 bases identical to TRBD2. There are 19 residues in the CDR3. Germline assignment: CDR1 MNHEY and CDR2 SVGEGT. DNA for the CDR3: TGTGCCAGCAGTTATACACGACTAGCGGGGGGTGTTATGACGGTAACGAAGGACTTC. Protein: CASSYTRLAGGVMTVTKDF.

This clonotype was picked up many times. The rearrangement uses TRBV12-5 and TRBJ1-1, with 10 bases matching TRBD1. The V and J ends lost 1 base and 1 base, in that order; junction bases with no gene match: 6. In germline, CDR1 is LGHNT, CDR2 FRNRAP. This CDR3 is 17 amino acids long. CDR3 loop: CASGLEKGQGRNTEAFF. The CDR3 nucleotides read TGTGCTAGTGGTTTGGAAAAGGGACAGGGGAGGAACACTGAAGCTTTCTTT. The full variable domain, with the rest looked up from reference TRBV12-5 and TRBJ1-1, is DARVTQTPRHKVTEMGQEVTMRCQPILGHNTVFWYRQTMMQGLELLAYFRNRAPLDDSGMPKDRFSAEMPDATLATLKIQPSEPRDSAVYFCASGLEKGQGRNTEAFFGQGTRLTVV.

This clonotype has at least ten counts. The rearrangement joins TRBV28 to TRBJ1-4; 7 bases fit TRBD1. CDR1 MDHEN and CDR2 SYDVKM come from the germline V gene. J was trimmed by 13 bases and V by 2 bases; bases with no gene match: 7. The length of the CDR3 is 13 residues. The DNA for the CDR3 is TGTGCCAGCAGTTTAAGGGGGCGAGGAGGACTGTTTTTT. Translation gives CASSLRGRGGLFF.

This clonotype was detected ten times or more. This chain links TRBV7-9 with TRBJ2-7, with D perhaps being TRBD1 or TRBD2 (6 bases each). CDR1 and CDR2 from the germline V gene are SEHNR and FQNEAQ (reference sequence). Deletions cut 5 bases from V and 5 bases from J, with 13 bases between. The CDR3 length is 13 residues. The CDR3 DNA sequence: TGTGCCAGCAGCCGGGGGCATGGGAACGAGCAGTACTTC. It codes for CASSRGHGNEQYF.

In this sample, this clonotype turned up a few times. CDR3 amino acids: CASSRGGAGANVLTF. The DNA of the CDR3 is TGCGCCAGCAGCAGAGGAGGGGCTGGGGCCAACGTCCTGACTTTC. The chain is built from TRBV5-1 and TRBJ2-6, with D possibly being TRBD2 (6 bases). CDR3 length: 15 residues. Trimming shortened V by 4 bases and J by 2 bases, and 10 bases separated the two germline ends. Germline assignment: CDR1 SGHRS and CDR2 YFSETQ.

This clonotype came up many times. CDR3 in amino acids: CASSLGGIMGSPLHF. The CDR3 coding sequence is TGCGCCAGCAGCTTGGGCGGAATCATGGGTTCACCCCTCCACTTT. This sequence joins TRBV5-1 and TRBJ1-6; unclear D gene. In germline, CDR1 is SGHRS, CDR2 YFSETQ. This CDR3 comprises 15 residues. V shed 0 bases and J shed 9 bases, with 13 bases lying between them. The variable domain in full, completed from reference TRBV5-1 and TRBJ1-6, reads KAGVTQTPRYLIKTRGQQVTLSCSPISGHRSVSWYQQTPGQGLQFLFEYFSETQRNKGNFPGRFSGRQFSNSRSEMNVSTLELGDSALYLCASSLGGIMGSPLHFGNGTRLTVT.

There are many counts of this clonotype. The V call is TRBV24-1, the J call TRBJ2-1; TRBD1 or TRBD2 may be the D gene (6 bases each). The germline V and J ends were trimmed by 1 base and 7 bases, with 19 bases remaining between them. This CDR3 spans 17 amino acids. Germline loops: CDR1 KGHDR, CDR2 SFDVKD. This chain's CDR3 is CATSDFKTGASFNEQFF. Written as DNA, the CDR3 is TGTGCCACCAGTGATTTCAAAACGGGGGCCTCGTTTAATGAGCAGTTCTTC.

Many counts were recorded for this clonotype. V gene TRBV7-2 combines with J gene TRBJ2-5; 8 bases agree with TRBD2. The germline V gene encodes CDR1 SGHTA and CDR2 FQGNSA. The CDR3 is 15 residues long. Trimming at V came to 5 bases and at J to 5 bases, leaving 10 bases not matched to a gene. CDR3 amino acids: CASSPHPGGGETQYF. DNA of the CDR3: TGTGCCAGCAGCCCCCACCCGGGGGGGGGGGAGACCCAGTACTTC.

This clonotype was detected many times. The rearrangement uses TRBV3-1 and TRBJ1-1; D is unclear. Germline CDR1 is LGHDT and CDR2 is YNNKEL (reference sequence). With 0 bases removed from V and 4 bases from J, the gap between germline ends came to 15 bases. The CDR3 spans 16 residues. CDR3 protein: CASSQELGRPLTEAFF. Here the CDR3 DNA reads TGTGCCAGCAGCCAAGAGTTAGGCCGTCCCCTCACTGAAGCTTTCTTT.

This clonotype has a count of ten or more. The CDR3 sequence is CASSPTGGRREQFF. The CDR3 DNA sequence: TGTGCCAGCAGCCCCACTGGCGGGAGGCGTGAGCAGTTCTTC. The chain links TRBV27 to TRBJ2-1; 8 nucleotides agree with TRBD2. The junction had 10 bases not matched to a gene; V was cut back by 6 bases and J by 9 bases. The germline CDR1 and CDR2 sequences are MNHEY and SMNVEV (reference sequence). The CDR3 is 14 amino acids.

This chain uses TRBV19 with TRBJ1-1, with unresolved D. This CDR3 is 14 amino acids long. V was shortened by 4 bases and J by 0 bases, with 9 bases between the two germline ends. Germline V gives CDR1 LNHDA, CDR2 SQIVND (reference sequence). The DNA of the CDR3 is TGTGCCAGTAGTAGAGACCCCATGAACACTGAAGCTTTCTTT. Residues: CASSRDPMNTEAFF.

J is TRBJ1-6 and V is TRBV5-1, with D possibly matching TRBD1 (5 bases). CDR3 size: 14 residues. CDR1 is SGHRS and CDR2 is YFSETQ in the germline V gene. The V gene lost 3 bases and the J gene lost 8 bases, with 12 bases spanning the gap. The chain's CDR3 is CASSWGVLDSPLHF. The CDR3 nucleotides are TGCGCCAGCAGCTGGGGGGTTTTGGATTCACCCCTCCACTTT.

This clonotype has a count of ten or more. The chain combines TRBV6-1 with TRBJ1-4; possibly TRBD1 for D (5 bases). Per the germline V gene, CDR1 is MNHNS and CDR2 is SASEGT. Trimming stripped 5 bases from V and 7 bases from J, with 17 bases between. CDR3 length equals 15 residues. CDR3 sequence: CASSSKGIRAEKLFF. CDR3 nucleotide sequence: TGTGCCAGCAGTTCCAAGGGGATAAGGGCTGAAAAACTGTTTTTT.

This clonotype was counted ten times or more. The chain is built from TRBV9 and TRBJ2-7; D might be TRBD1 or TRBD2, each matching 6 bases. There are 14 residues in the CDR3. The germline V and J ends were trimmed by 3 bases and 6 bases, with 16 bases remaining between them. Germline V lookup: CDR1 SGDLS, CDR2 YYNGEE. For the CDR3, the DNA is TGTGCCAGCAGCGCCACGGGGGCTGCGGGCGAGCAGTACTTC. Protein sequence: CASSATGAAGEQYF.

At least ten counts were recorded for this clonotype. This sequence joins TRBV11-2 and TRBJ1-5; no clear D. The CDR3 has 15 residues. Between the trimmed V and J ends, which lost 4 bases and 1 base, there was a span of 11 bases. Germline V gene lookup returns CDR1 SGHAT and CDR2 FQNNGV. CDR3 nucleotide sequence: TGTGCCAGCAGCTCCAACAAGGGAAGCAATCAGCCCCAGCATTTT. It specifies CASSSNKGSNQPQHF.

This clonotype was recorded many times. The chain joins TRBV28 to TRBJ1-4; the D is unclear. Germline CDR1 MDHEN, CDR2 SYDVKM. Trimming removed 5 bases from V and 4 bases from J, with 11 bases in between. The CDR3 is made up of 14 amino acids. CDR3 sequence reads: CASSPRRFNEKLFF. CDR3 DNA sequence: TGTGCCAGCAGTCCTCGACGGTTTAATGAAAAACTGTTTTTT.